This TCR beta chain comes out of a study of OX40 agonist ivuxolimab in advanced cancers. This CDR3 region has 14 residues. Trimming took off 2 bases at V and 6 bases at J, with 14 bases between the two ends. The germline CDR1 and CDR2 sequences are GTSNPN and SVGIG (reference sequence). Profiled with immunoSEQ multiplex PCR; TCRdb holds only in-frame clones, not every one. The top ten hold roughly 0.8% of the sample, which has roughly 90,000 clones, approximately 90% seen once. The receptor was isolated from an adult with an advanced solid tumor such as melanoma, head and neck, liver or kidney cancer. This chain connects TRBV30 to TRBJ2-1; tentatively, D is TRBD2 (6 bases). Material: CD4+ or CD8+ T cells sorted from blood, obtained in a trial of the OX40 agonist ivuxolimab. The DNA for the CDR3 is TGTGCCTGGAGTTTCCTTAGCGGACTCAATGAGCAGTTCTTC. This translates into CAWSFLSGLNEQFF.